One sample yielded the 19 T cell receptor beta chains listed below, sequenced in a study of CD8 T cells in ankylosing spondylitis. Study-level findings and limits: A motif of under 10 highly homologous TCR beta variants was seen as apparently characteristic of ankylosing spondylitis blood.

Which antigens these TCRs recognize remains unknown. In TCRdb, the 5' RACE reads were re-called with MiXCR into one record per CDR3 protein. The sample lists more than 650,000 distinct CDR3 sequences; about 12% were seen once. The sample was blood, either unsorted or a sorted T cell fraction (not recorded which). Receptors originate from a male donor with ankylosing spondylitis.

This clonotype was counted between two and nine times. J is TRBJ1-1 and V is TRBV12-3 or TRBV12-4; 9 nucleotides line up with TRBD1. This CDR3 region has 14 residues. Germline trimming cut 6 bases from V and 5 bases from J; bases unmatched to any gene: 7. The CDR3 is CASRGTGRLTEAFF. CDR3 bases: TGTGCCAGCAGGGGGACAGGGAGATTGACTGAAGCTTTCTTT.

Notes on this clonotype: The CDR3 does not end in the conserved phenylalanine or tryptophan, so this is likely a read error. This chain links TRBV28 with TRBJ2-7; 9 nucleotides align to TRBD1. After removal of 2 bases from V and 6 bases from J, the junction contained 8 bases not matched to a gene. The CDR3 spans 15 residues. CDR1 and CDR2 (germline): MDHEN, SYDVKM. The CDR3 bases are TGTGCCAGCAGTTTAAACAGGGGGCCATTACGCGAGCAGTACCTC. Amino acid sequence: CASSLNRGPLREQYL.

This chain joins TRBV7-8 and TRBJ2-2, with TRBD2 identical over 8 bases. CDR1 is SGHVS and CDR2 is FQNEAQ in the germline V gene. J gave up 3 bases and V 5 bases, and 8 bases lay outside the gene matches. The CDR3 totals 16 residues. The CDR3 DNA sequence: TGTGCCAGCAGCACCCGGTTAGCGGGATACACCGGGGAGCTGTTTTTT. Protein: CASSTRLAGYTGELFF.

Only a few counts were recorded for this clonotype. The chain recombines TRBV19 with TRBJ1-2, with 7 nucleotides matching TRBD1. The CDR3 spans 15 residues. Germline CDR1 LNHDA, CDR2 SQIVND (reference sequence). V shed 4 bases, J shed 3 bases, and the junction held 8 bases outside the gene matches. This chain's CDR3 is CASSNQRDSHYGYTF. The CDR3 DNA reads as TGTGCCAGTAGTAACCAACGGGACAGCCACTATGGCTACACCTTC.

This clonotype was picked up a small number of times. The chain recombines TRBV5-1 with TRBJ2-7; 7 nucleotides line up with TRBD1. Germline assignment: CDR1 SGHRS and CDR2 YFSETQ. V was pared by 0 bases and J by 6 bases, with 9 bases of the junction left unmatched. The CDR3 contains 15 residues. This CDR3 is CASSLVRDSLSEQYF. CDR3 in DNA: TGCGCCAGCAGCTTGGTCAGGGACAGTCTGTCCGAGCAGTACTTC.

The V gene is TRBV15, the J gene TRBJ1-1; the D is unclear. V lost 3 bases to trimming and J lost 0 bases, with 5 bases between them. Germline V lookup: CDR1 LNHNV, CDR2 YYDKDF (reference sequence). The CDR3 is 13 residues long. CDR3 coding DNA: TGTGCCACCAGCAGGGAGATGAACACTGAAGCTTTCTTT. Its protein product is CATSREMNTEAFF.

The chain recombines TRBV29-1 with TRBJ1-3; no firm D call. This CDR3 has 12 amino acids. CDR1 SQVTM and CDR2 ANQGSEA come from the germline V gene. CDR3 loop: CMAGSSGNTIYF. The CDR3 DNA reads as TGCATGGCGGGGTCCTCTGGAAACACCATATATTTT. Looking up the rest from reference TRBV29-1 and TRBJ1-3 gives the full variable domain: SAVISQKPSRDICQRGTSLTIQCQVDSQVTMMFWYRQQPGQSLTLIATANQGSEATYESGFVIDKFPISRPNLTFSTLTVSNMSPEDSSIYLCMAGSSGNTIYFGEGSWLTVV.

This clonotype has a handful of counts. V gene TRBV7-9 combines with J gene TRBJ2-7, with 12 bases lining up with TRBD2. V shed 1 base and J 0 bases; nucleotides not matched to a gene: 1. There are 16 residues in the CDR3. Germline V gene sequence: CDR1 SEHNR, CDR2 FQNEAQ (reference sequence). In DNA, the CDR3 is TGTGCCAGCAGCTTAGTGACTAGCGGGAGCTCCTACGAGCAGTACTTC. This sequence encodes CASSLVTSGSSYEQYF.

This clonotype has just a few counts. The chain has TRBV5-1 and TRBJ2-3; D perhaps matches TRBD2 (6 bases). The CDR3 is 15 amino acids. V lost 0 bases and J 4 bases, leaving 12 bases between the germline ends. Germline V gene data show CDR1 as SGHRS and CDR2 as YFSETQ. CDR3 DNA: TGCGCCAGCAGCTTGGGCGCGGGGCTACCAGATACGCAGTATTTT. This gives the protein CASSLGAGLPDTQYF.

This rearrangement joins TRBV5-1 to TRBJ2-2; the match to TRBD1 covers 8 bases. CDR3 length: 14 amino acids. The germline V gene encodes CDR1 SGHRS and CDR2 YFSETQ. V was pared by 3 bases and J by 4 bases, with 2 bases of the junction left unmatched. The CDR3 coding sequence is TGCGCCAGCAGCTGGGACAGGACCACCGGGGAGCTGTTTTTT. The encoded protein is CASSWDRTTGELFF. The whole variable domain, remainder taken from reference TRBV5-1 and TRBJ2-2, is KAGVTQTPRYLIKTRGQQVTLSCSPISGHRSVSWYQQTPGQGLQFLFEYFSETQRNKGNFPGRFSGRQFSNSRSEMNVSTLELGDSALYLCASSWDRTTGELFFGEGSRLTVL.

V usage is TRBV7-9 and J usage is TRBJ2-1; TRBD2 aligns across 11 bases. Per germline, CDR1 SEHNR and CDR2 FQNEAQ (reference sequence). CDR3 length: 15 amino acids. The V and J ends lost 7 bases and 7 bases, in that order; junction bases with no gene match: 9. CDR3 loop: CASTLTSGGLNEQFF. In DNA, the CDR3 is TGTGCCAGCACCCTTACTAGCGGGGGTCTTAATGAGCAGTTCTTC.

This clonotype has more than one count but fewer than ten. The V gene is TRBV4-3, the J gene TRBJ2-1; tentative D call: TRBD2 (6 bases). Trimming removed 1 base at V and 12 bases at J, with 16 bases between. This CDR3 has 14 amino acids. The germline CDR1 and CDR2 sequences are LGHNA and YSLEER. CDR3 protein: CASSQVDYVPRQFF. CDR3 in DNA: TGCGCCAGCAGCCAAGTGGACTATGTCCCACGGCAGTTCTTC.

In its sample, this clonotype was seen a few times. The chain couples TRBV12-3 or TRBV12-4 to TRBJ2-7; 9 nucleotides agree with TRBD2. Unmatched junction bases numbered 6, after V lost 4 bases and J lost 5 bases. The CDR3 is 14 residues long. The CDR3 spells CASSWSSGRNEQYF. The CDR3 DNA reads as TGTGCCAGCAGTTGGAGTAGCGGGAGAAACGAGCAGTACTTC.

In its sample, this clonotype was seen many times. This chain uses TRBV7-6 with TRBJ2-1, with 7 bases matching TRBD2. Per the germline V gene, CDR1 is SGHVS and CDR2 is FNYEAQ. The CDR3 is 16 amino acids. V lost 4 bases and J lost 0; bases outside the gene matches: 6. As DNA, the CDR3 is TGTGCCAGCAGCTCATCTAGCGGCCTCTCCTACAATGAGCAGTTCTTC. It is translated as CASSSSSGLSYNEQFF. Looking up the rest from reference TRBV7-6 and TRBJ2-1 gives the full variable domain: GAGVSQSPRYKVTKRGQDVALRCDPISGHVSLYWYRQALGQGPEFLTYFNYEAQQDKSGLPNDRFSAERPEGSISTLTIQRTEQRDSAMYRCASSSSSGLSYNEQFFGPGTRLTVL.

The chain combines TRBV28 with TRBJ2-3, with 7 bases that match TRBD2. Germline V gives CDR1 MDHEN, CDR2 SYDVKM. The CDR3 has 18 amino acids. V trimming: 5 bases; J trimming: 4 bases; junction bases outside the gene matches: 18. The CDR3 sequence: CASSPLPREAGVPDTQYF. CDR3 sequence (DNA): TGTGCCAGCAGTCCCCTCCCCCGGGAGGCGGGAGTGCCAGATACGCAGTATTTT. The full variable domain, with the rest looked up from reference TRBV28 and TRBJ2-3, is DVKVTQSSRYLVKRTGEKVFLECVQDMDHENMFWYRQDPGLGLRLIYFSYDVKMKEKGDIPEGYSVSREKKERFSLILESASTNQTSMYLCASSPLPREAGVPDTQYFGPGTRLTVL.

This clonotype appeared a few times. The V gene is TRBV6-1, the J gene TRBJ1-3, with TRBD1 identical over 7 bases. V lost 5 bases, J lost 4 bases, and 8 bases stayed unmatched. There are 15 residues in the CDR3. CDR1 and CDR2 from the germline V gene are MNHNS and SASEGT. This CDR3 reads CASSPGGGVGNTIYF. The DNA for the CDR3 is TGTGCCAGCAGTCCTGGAGGGGGCGTCGGAAACACCATATATTTT.

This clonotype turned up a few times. Here the CDR3 reads CSGGDSGYGYTF. The DNA of the CDR3 is TGCAGCGGGGGGGACAGCGGGTATGGCTACACCTTC. V usage is TRBV29-1 and J usage is TRBJ1-2; TRBD1 matches at 7 bases. CDR3 length: 12 residues. V lost 7 bases and J lost 5; bases outside the gene matches: 7. The germline gives CDR1 SQVTM, CDR2 ANQGSEA.

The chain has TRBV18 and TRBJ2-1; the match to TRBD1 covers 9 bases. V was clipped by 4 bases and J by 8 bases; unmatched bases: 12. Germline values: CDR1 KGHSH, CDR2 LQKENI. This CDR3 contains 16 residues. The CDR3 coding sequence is TGTGCCAGCTCACAATTTACAGGGGGCGAATTCTATGAGCAGTTCTTC. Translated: CASSQFTGGEFYEQFF.

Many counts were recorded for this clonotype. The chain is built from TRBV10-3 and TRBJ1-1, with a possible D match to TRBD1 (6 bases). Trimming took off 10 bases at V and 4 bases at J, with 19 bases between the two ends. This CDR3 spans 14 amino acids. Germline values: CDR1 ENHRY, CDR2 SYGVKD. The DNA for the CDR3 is TGTGCCACGGAGGCGGGGGGCCCTGGCACTGAAGCTTTCTTT. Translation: CATEAGGPGTEAFF.